The rows below give T cell receptor beta chains drawn from one sample of a study of shared clonotypes between healthy human individuals. Some clones are missing from TCRdb's copy, which holds only in-frame ones; the method was immunoSEQ multiplex PCR. There are a few million clones in the sample; 93% occur only once, and under 0.45% lies in the top ten. Sequenced input: naive CD4+ T cells from PBMCs. Source of these receptors: a young man in good health. Some clones in this sample may be carry-over from other donors' samples. Each CDR3 is given with its conserved first and last residue. The order of the fields is V gene, J gene, D gene, clone size, CDR3 protein, CDR3 DNA. The D gene is left open where the match is weak. A row's size may be missing; if present it is once, few, many or a size class.

TRBV6-1	TRBJ2-4	.	.	CASSENYRVSKNIQYF	TGTGCCAGCAGTGAAAATTATAGGGTTTCCAAAAACATTCAGTACTTC
TRBV6-5	TRBJ1-4	TRBD1	.	CASSPGGVGEKLFF	TGTGCCAGCAGTCCAGGGGGCGTCGGGGAAAAACTGTTTTTT
TRBV11-3	TRBJ2-1	.	.	CASSRGVGSGDEQFF	TGTGCCAGCAGCCGCGGGGTTGGTTCGGGCGATGAGCAGTTCTTC
TRBV5-4	TRBJ2-1	TRBD2	.	CASSLTSSSYNEQFF	TGTGCCAGCAGTTTGACTAGCAGCTCCTACAATGAGCAGTTCTTC
TRBV20-1	TRBJ2-1	.	.	CSARLSEQFF	TGCAGTGCTAGACTCAGTGAGCAGTTCTTC
TRBV5-1	TRBJ2-7	TRBD2	.	CASSRGRERSWYEQYF	TGCGCCAGCAGCCGCGGGAGGGAACGATCGTGGTACGAGCAGTACTTC
TRBV29-1	TRBJ2-4	.	.	CSVARGNIAKNIQYF	TGCAGCGTTGCGAGGGGAAATATAGCCAAAAACATTCAGTACTTC
TRBV15	TRBJ2-7	TRBD1	.	CATSRGGTGRFYEQYF	TGTGCCACCAGCAGAGGTGGGACAGGGCGGTTTTACGAGCAGTACTTC
TRBV5-4	TRBJ1-2	.	.	CASSTDSNYGYTF	TGTGCCAGCAGCACGGACAGCAACTATGGCTACACCTTC
TRBV28	TRBJ1-5	.	.	CASSLTGIQPQHF	TGTGCCAGCAGTTTAACAGGAATCCAGCCCCAGCATTTT
TRBV4-2	TRBJ2-1	TRBD2	once	CASSQTRRLAGGSSYNEQFF	TGTGCCAGCAGCCAAACCCGGCGGCTAGCGGGAGGAAGTTCCTACAATGAGCAGTTCTTC
TRBV7-3	TRBJ2-2	.	.	CASSLGNTGELFF	TGTGCCAGCAGCTTGGGGAACACCGGGGAGCTGTTTTTT
TRBV27	TRBJ1-2	.	.	CASSLMAGASYGYTF	TGTGCCAGCAGTTTAATGGCAGGGGCGTCCTATGGCTACACCTTC
TRBV23-1	TRBJ2-7	TRBD2	.	CASSGSGRAGSYEQYF	TGCGCCAGCAGTGGTAGCGGGAGGGCCGGGTCCTACGAGCAGTACTTC
TRBV19	TRBJ1-5	.	.	CATGTPAYHQPQHF	TGTGCCACCGGGACGCCGGCCTACCATCAGCCCCAGCATTTT
TRBV10-3	TRBJ2-6	TRBD1	.	CAISEGQGLSGANVLTF	TGTGCCATCAGTGAGGGACAGGGGCTCTCTGGGGCCAACGTCCTGACTTTC
TRBV7-2	TRBJ1-3	.	.	CASSLGGAGSPTIYF	TGTGCCAGCAGCTTAGGTGGGGCGGGGAGTCCCACCATATATTTT
TRBV7-6	TRBJ2-5	.	.	CASSLGTGTAQYF	TGTGCCAGCAGCTTGGGAACAGGGACGGCCCAGTACTTC
TRBV27	TRBJ2-7	.	.	CASHSRRSYEQYF	TGTGCCAGCCACTCGCGGCGCTCCTACGAGCAGTACTTC
TRBV6-6	TRBJ2-5	TRBD1	.	CASSYRTGGETQYF	TGTGCCAGCAGTTACCGAACAGGGGGAGAGACCCAGTACTTC
TRBV19	TRBJ1-4	.	.	CATQGEINEKLFF	TGTGCCACCCAGGGAGAAATTAATGAAAAACTGTTTTTT
TRBV19	TRBJ2-7	TRBD2	.	CASSKISSGDYEQYF	TGTGCCAGTAGTAAGATCTCTAGCGGGGACTACGAGCAGTACTTC
TRBV28	TRBJ2-2	.	once	CASSQGVRGLTGELFF	TGTGCCAGCAGTCAAGGGGTACGGGGGCTCACCGGGGAGCTGTTTTTT
TRBV11-2	TRBJ1-6	.	once	CASSFARSAPLHF	TGTGCCAGCAGCTTCGCGAGGAGTGCACCCCTCCACTTT
TRBV27	TRBJ2-3	TRBD2	.	CASSFSSSGRGDTQYF	TGTGCCAGCAGTTTTTCGTCTAGCGGGAGAGGAGATACGCAGTATTTT
TRBV9	TRBJ2-6	.	once	CASIQGFKQSRANVLTF	TGTGCCAGCATCCAGGGGTTCAAACAAAGTCGGGCCAACGTCCTGACTTTC
TRBV5-1	TRBJ2-1	.	.	CASSLTPSQASEQFF	TGCGCCAGCAGCTTGACTCCAAGCCAGGCCAGTGAGCAGTTCTTC
TRBV2	TRBJ2-5	.	.	CASSELGVNIWEETQYF	TGTGCCAGCAGTGAACTTGGGGTTAACATTTGGGAAGAGACCCAGTACTTC
TRBV30	TRBJ1-4	.	.	CAWSSGNEKLFF	TGTGCCTGGAGTTCTGGGAATGAAAAACTGTTTTTT
TRBV5-5	TRBJ2-7	TRBD1	once	CASSLGIGQGMIYEQYF	TGTGCCAGCAGCTTGGGGATAGGACAGGGGATGATATACGAGCAGTACTTC
TRBV28	TRBJ2-5	.	.	CASSPGSSRETQYF	TGTGCCAGCAGCCCCGGGTCTAGCAGGGAGACCCAGTACTTC
TRBV7-3	TRBJ2-7	TRBD2	.	CASSYSGGDSYEQYF	TGTGCCAGCAGCTACTCTGGGGGGGACTCCTACGAGCAGTACTTC
TRBV2	TRBJ2-3	.	.	CACRSGLPTQYF	TGTGCCTGCCGCTCCGGACTACCTACGCAGTATTTT
TRBV7-6	TRBJ1-3	.	.	CASSPGWRGQGNTIYF	TGTGCCAGCAGCCCCGGTTGGCGAGGGCAAGGAAACACCATATATTTT
TRBV6-4	TRBJ2-2	.	.	CASSDSSLGGPNTGELFF	TGTGCCAGCAGTGACTCGTCCCTGGGCGGGCCTAACACCGGGGAGCTGTTTTTT
TRBV18	TRBJ1-1	.	.	CASSLGQNTEAFF	TGTGCCAGCTCCCTGGGACAGAACACTGAAGCTTTCTTT
TRBV7-2	TRBJ2-7	.	.	CASSPGRDGAYEQYF	TGTGCCAGCAGCCCTGGCCGGGACGGGGCCTACGAGCAGTACTTC